This entry lists 7 T cell receptor beta chains sequenced from one sample in a study of beta chain features in type 1 diabetes. All of the isolated RNA was reverse transcribed, so expressed TCRB transcripts were sequenced. Here immunoSEQ multiplex PCR was the method, and the copy in TCRdb shows in-frame clones only, minus some. The sample lists about 620,000 clones, roughly a sixth occurring once. The sample taken for sequencing was naive CD4+ T cells from blood. These TCRs come from a man between 18 and 35 years old in good health.

This clone turned up a few times. The chain links TRBV7-9 to TRBJ1-2; possible D gene TRBD1, 5 bases. The CDR3 spans 16 residues. Germline CDR1 SEHNR, CDR2 FQNEAQ (reference sequence). The V and J ends lost 5 bases and 1 base respectively, with 17 bases between them. As DNA, the CDR3 is TGTGCCAGCAGCCCCATCCCCAGGGACCTTAACTATGGCTACACCTTC. It codes for CASSPIPRDLNYGYTF.

This clone has just a few counts. V gene TRBV4-2 combines with J gene TRBJ2-5; D possibly corresponds to TRBD1 (8 bases). V lost 3 bases and J lost 4, with 12 bases in between. Germline loops: CDR1 LGHNA, CDR2 YNFKEQ. The CDR3 has 14 residues. This CDR3 is CASSQNRGGETQYF. DNA for the CDR3: TGTGCCAGCAGCCAGAACAGGGGGGGAGAGACCCAGTACTTC.

V gene TRBV9 combines with J gene TRBJ2-3; 7 positions match TRBD2. CDR1 and CDR2 (germline): SGDLS, YYNGEE. Trimming cost V 3 bases and J 5 bases; bases outside gene matches: 3. The length of the CDR3 is 13 residues. CDR3 in DNA: TGTGCCAGCAGCGGATTAGCGGGAGATACGCAGTATTTT. Its protein is CASSGLAGDTQYF.

The chain uses TRBV7-9 and TRBJ2-7, with D maybe TRBD1 (6 bases). V was cut by 3 bases and J by 7 bases, with 10 bases left in between. The CDR3 consists of 12 residues. Germline V CDR1 and CDR2: SEHNR, FQNEAQ (reference sequence). The CDR3 protein is CASSLTGLEQYF. The CDR3 DNA follows: TGTGCCAGCAGCTTGACAGGTTTAGAGCAGTACTTC.

This clone was seen a few times. J is TRBJ2-4 and V is TRBV5-4; D possibly corresponds to TRBD1 (6 bases). The CDR3 contains 15 residues. Germline lookup yields CDR1 SGHNT and CDR2 YYREEE (reference sequence). Trimming cost V 4 bases and J 0 bases, with 11 bases left between them. The CDR3 DNA reads TGTGCCAGCAGCCCGGACAGCCTAGCCAAAAACATTCAGTACTTC. Protein product: CASSPDSLAKNIQYF. Full variable domain (missing parts from reference TRBV5-4 and TRBJ2-4): ETGVTQSPTHLIKTRGQQVTLRCSSQSGHNTVSWYQQALGQGPQFIFQYYREEENGRGNFPPRFSGLQFPNYSSELNVNALELDDSALYLCASSPDSLAKNIQYFGAGTRLSVL.

The chain is built from TRBV25-1 and TRBJ2-7, with 12 nucleotides matching TRBD1. Germline V gives CDR1 MGHDK, CDR2 SYGVNS. Germline trimming cut 3 bases from V and 2 bases from J; bases unmatched to any gene: 2. The CDR3 runs to 15 residues. The CDR3 DNA sequence: TGTGCCAGCAGTGAGGGGACAGGGGGCCCCTACGAGCAGTACTTC. It encodes CASSEGTGGPYEQYF.

The table lists this clone with a few counts. Other DNA sequences in this sample translate to the same CDR3. The J gene is TRBJ2-1, the V gene TRBV7-2; D gene unclear. The germline V and J ends were trimmed by 3 bases and 6 bases, with 9 bases remaining between them. Germline loops: CDR1 SGHTA, CDR2 FQGNSA. The CDR3 is 13 residues long. This chain's CDR3 is CASSLVGGNEQFF. The CDR3 bases are TGTGCCAGCAGCTTGGTCGGCGGCAATGAGCAGTTCTTC.